The 5 T cell receptor beta chains reported below all come from one sample, sequenced in a study of blood T cell repertoires in COVID-19. Sequencing used immunoSEQ multiplex PCR; TCRdb keeps in-frame clones, though not all of them. The table has a few hundred thousand clones, roughly 89% seen once. Specimen: PBMCs or T cells enriched from blood (not recorded which). The receptors were sampled from a man younger than 30 with acute COVID-19.

A few counts support this clone. The V call is TRBV5-1, the J call TRBJ2-7, with D perhaps TRBD1 (5 bases). The length of the CDR3 is 14 residues. Germline CDR1 is SGHRS and CDR2 is YFSETQ. Trimming removed 4 bases at V and 0 bases at J, with 11 bases between. CDR3 loop: CASSLDKPSYEQYF. DNA of the CDR3: TGCGCCAGCAGCCTGGACAAACCCTCCTACGAGCAGTACTTC. The entire variable domain, with the rest obtained from reference TRBV5-1 and TRBJ2-7, is as follows: KAGVTQTPRYLIKTRGQQVTLSCSPISGHRSVSWYQQTPGQGLQFLFEYFSETQRNKGNFPGRFSGRQFSNSRSEMNVSTLELGDSALYLCASSLDKPSYEQYFGPGTRLTVT.

The chain is built from TRBV4-1 and TRBJ1-5; 7 bases match TRBD1. Germline CDR1 and CDR2: MGHRA and YSYEKL. V dropped 1 base and J dropped 3; count of bases not matched to a gene: 9. The CDR3 consists of 17 residues. The CDR3 coding sequence is TGCGCCAGCAGCCAAGGTAGAATGGGACAGATCAATCAGCCCCAGCATTTT. Translated: CASSQGRMGQINQPQHF.

The CDR3 spells CATSDLRQHYGYTF. DNA for the CDR3: TGTGCCACCAGTGACCTAAGACAACACTATGGCTACACCTTC. The rearrangement uses TRBV24-1 and TRBJ1-2; D not certain. The germline V gene encodes CDR1 KGHDR and CDR2 SFDVKD. V lost 4 bases, J lost 3 bases, and 11 bases lay in between. There are 14 residues in the CDR3.

The CDR3 DNA is TGTGCCAGCTCACTGGACAGAAACCCCAACACCATATATTTT. Amino acids: CASSLDRNPNTIYF. V usage is TRBV18 and J usage is TRBJ1-3; D is possibly TRBD1 (6 bases). This CDR3 has 14 residues. V dropped 4 bases and J dropped 7 bases, with 14 bases sitting between them. Germline V CDR1 and CDR2: KGHSH, LQKENI.

The chain links TRBV29-1 to TRBJ2-7; TRBD2 matches 11 bases. The CDR3 runs 13 residues. Germline CDR1 is SQVTM and CDR2 is ANQGSEA. Losses at the gene ends were 7 bases for V and 3 bases for J; bases not matched to a gene: 5. CDR3 sequence reads: CSALAGEYYEQYF. CDR3 coding DNA: TGCAGCGCACTAGCGGGAGAGTACTACGAGCAGTACTTC.